The 6 T cell receptor beta chains given below trace back to one sample, sequenced in a study of blood T cells in healthy people across ages. Primers used in a second PCR of roughly 7 to 12 cycles were a sample-barcoded 5' primer and a J-beta primer mix. MiXCR was run by TCRdb on the 5' RACE reads, yielding one entry per CDR3 protein. The sample contains hundreds of thousands of distinct CDR3 sequences, about 48% of which appear only once. The material sequenced was blood. These receptors all stem from a man aged 25 to 40 in good health.

The chain recombines TRBV24-1 with TRBJ2-2; the D is unclear. V was pared by 6 bases and J by 4 bases, with 5 bases between. CDR3 length: 12 residues. Germline assignment: CDR1 KGHDR and CDR2 SFDVKD. The CDR3 protein is CATSRFTGELFF. The CDR3 region has the DNA TGTGCCACCAGTAGGTTCACCGGGGAGCTGTTTTTT.

About this clonotype: The junction and the germline gene differ at one end; a read error may be behind it. The rearrangement uses TRBV12-3 or TRBV12-4 and TRBJ2-5; TRBD2 matches 11 bases. The J call may be incorrect, as the DNA end agrees better with TRBJ2-7. The CDR3 loop spans 18 amino acids. The CDR3 nucleotides read TGTGCCAGCAGCCCGGGTGTCTCTAGCGGGGGGCAATCCTTCGAGCAGTACTTC. Its translation: CASSPGVSSGGQSFEQYF.

The J gene is TRBJ1-4, the V gene TRBV2, with unresolved D. The CDR3 length is 14 residues. V shed 10 bases and J shed 7 bases, with 19 bases lying between them. Germline V gene data show CDR1 as SNHLY and CDR2 as FYNNEI. CDR3 region: CANQLPPSGEKLFF. The CDR3, as DNA: TGTGCCAACCAGCTCCCCCCTTCAGGTGAAAAACTGTTTTTT.

This clonotype was observed a single time. V and J are TRBV18 and TRBJ1-2, with TRBD1 matching over 7 bases. Per the germline V gene, CDR1 is KGHSH and CDR2 is LQKENI. V trimming: 3 bases; J trimming: 0 bases; junction bases outside the gene matches: 4. The CDR3 length is 15 residues. The CDR3 loop reads CASSPGTDANYGYTF. In nucleotides, the CDR3 is TGTGCCAGCTCACCGGGGACAGACGCTAACTATGGCTACACCTTC.

The CDR3 coding sequence is TGTGCCAGCAGCTTAAAAGGAGGGAGCGCCTACGAGCAGTACTTC. Its translation: CASSLKGGSAYEQYF. The V and J genes are TRBV7-2 and TRBJ2-7; tentatively, D is TRBD2 (6 bases). The ends were cut back, 2 bases at V and 2 bases at J, with 13 bases in the middle. The CDR3 totals 15 residues. Germline-derived CDR1 and CDR2 are SGHTA and FQGNSA.

This clonotype was counted a few times. The chain is built from TRBV7-2 and TRBJ2-3; TRBD2 might be the D (5 bases). With 5 bases removed from V and 2 bases from J, the gap between germline ends came to 11 bases. The CDR3 sequence is 14 residues long. Germline V lookup: CDR1 SGHTA, CDR2 FQGNSA. Here the CDR3 DNA reads TGTGCCAGCAGCATCCTGGACTCCACAGATACGCAGTATTTT. Protein product: CASSILDSTDTQYF.